This T cell receptor (beta chain) was documented in a study of blood T cell repertoires in COVID-19. As handled by the study authors: It was from reference gene primer amplification that nucleated cell counts were estimated. The method was immunoSEQ multiplex PCR; TCRdb's version includes in-frame clones alone and lacks a portion of them. V and J calls and clone size are those listed in that table; D and trimming were worked out from the DNA. The data show approximately 240,000 clones, roughly 90% seen once. This TCR came from a woman between 40 and 55 years old who had recovered from COVID-19. Material for sequencing was peripheral blood.

CDR3 nucleotide sequence: TGTGCCAGCAGTGTCCTAGCGGGGGGCTCCTACGAGCAGTACTTC. It encodes CASSVLAGGSYEQYF. The rearrangement uses TRBV6-4 and TRBJ2-7, with 11 bases identical to TRBD2. Germline V lookup: CDR1 MRHNA, CDR2 SNTAGT. The CDR3 extends over 15 amino acids. V gave up 4 bases and J gave up 0 bases; unmatched junction bases: 2.